The rows below give T cell receptor beta chains drawn from one sample of a study of blood T cell repertoires in COVID-19. TCRdb keeps only in-frame clones here, not all; method: immunoSEQ multiplex PCR. Among about 75,000 clones listed, approximately 89% were seen once. Sample: peripheral blood. The receptors shown here come from a woman in her seventies with acute or convalescent COVID-19. Both conserved end residues are part of each CDR3. A D gene is named only where the DNA matches it firmly. Size is omitted from some rows. Given values are once, few, many or a class for expanded clones.

size	V	J	D	CDR3	DNA
NA	TRBV5-5	TRBJ2-5	TRBD1	CASSLGQGGETQYF	TGTGCCAGCAGCTTAGGACAGGGAGGCGAGACCCAGTACTTC
once	TRBV24-1	TRBJ1-3	TRBD1	CATSDPLGTGDTIYF	TGTGCCACCAGTGACCCCCTAGGGACAGGGGACACCATATATTTT
once	TRBV6-5	TRBJ2-2	TRBD2	CASKAGGNTGELFF	TGTGCCAGCAAAGCGGGGGGGAACACCGGGGAGCTGTTTTTT
NA	TRBV7-7	TRBJ2-3	TRBD1	CASSLAGGRTDTQYF	TGTGCTAGCAGCTTGGCAGGGGGTCGGACAGATACGCAGTATTTT
NA	TRBV25-1	TRBJ1-1	NA	CASSGLRNTEAFF	TGTGCCAGCAGTGGTCTGAGGAACACTGAAGCTTTCTTT
NA	TRBV5-1	TRBJ1-1	TRBD1	CASSRGQGLLNTEAFF	TGCGCCAGCAGCCGGGGACAGGGGCTCTTGAACACTGAAGCTTTCTTT
NA	TRBV2	TRBJ1-5	NA	CASSEMLGNQPQHF	TGTGCCAGCAGTGAAATGTTAGGCAATCAGCCCCAGCATTTT
NA	TRBV5-1	TRBJ2-5	NA	CASGTGSPEETQYF	TGCGCCAGCGGTACCGGGAGCCCCGAAGAGACCCAGTACTTC
NA	TRBV12-3/TRBV12-4	TRBJ1-2	TRBD1	CASSPDRGGGYTF	TGTGCCAGCAGTCCGGACAGGGGCGGTGGCTACACCTTC
NA	TRBV19	TRBJ1-1	NA	CASSLGYTEAFF	TGTGCCAGTAGTCTCGGTTACACTGAAGCTTTCTTT
NA	TRBV29-1	TRBJ2-3	NA	CSVHRQADTQYF	TGCAGCGTTCATAGGCAGGCAGATACGCAGTATTTT
NA	TRBV30	TRBJ2-1	TRBD2	CAGGPGTSGLTAYNEQFF	TGTGCCGGAGGTCCCGGGACTAGCGGTCTTACCGCCTACAATGAGCAGTTCTTC
NA	TRBV9	TRBJ2-5	NA	CASSRGGWETQYF	TGTGCCAGCTCCAGGGGAGGGTGGGAGACCCAGTACTTC
NA	TRBV4-2	TRBJ1-5	TRBD1	CASSLYFGTDSQPQHF	TGTGCCAGCAGCCTCTACTTTGGGACAGACAGTCAGCCCCAGCATTTT
NA	TRBV4-1	TRBJ1-5	NA	CASSQVVTDNQPQHF	TGCGCCAGCAGCCAAGTAGTAACAGACAATCAGCCCCAGCATTTT
NA	TRBV2	TRBJ2-1	TRBD2	CASTFRLAENNEQFF	TGTGCCAGCACCTTCAGACTAGCGGAAAACAATGAGCAGTTCTTC
once	TRBV5-1	TRBJ1-1	NA	CASSRGGSDTEAFF	TGCGCCAGCAGCCGTGGGGGGAGCGACACTGAAGCTTTCTTT
once	TRBV30	TRBJ1-6	TRBD1	CAWSQRDRVSPLHF	TGTGCCTGGAGTCAGCGGGACAGGGTTTCACCCCTCCACTTT
NA	TRBV9	TRBJ1-4	TRBD1	CASSAEKDRRTEKLFF	TGTGCCAGCAGCGCAGAGAAGGACAGGCGGACTGAAAAACTGTTTTTT
NA	TRBV18	TRBJ2-3	TRBD2	CASSPTSSFTDTQYF	TGTGCCAGCTCCCCGACTAGCTCCTTCACAGATACGCAGTATTTT
NA	TRBV11-3	TRBJ1-5	TRBD1	CASSLTGTGINQPQHF	TGTGCCAGCAGCTTAACCGGGACAGGCATCAATCAGCCCCAGCATTTT
NA	TRBV5-1	TRBJ2-6	NA	CASSLAGYPQWANVLTF	TGCGCCAGCAGCTTGGCAGGTTACCCTCAATGGGCCAACGTCCTGACTTTC
NA	TRBV3-1/TRBV3-2	TRBJ1-1	NA	CASSQRTATEAFF	TGTGCCAGCAGCCAACGCACAGCCACTGAAGCTTTCTTT
once	TRBV5-6	TRBJ1-6	TRBD1	CASSSRQGALYNSPLHF	TGTGCCAGCAGCTCCAGACAGGGGGCCCTGTATAATTCACCCCTCCACTTT
NA	TRBV14	TRBJ2-1	NA	CASSQDPYYNEQFF	TGTGCCAGCAGCCAAGATCCCTACTACAATGAGCAGTTCTTC
NA	TRBV5-1	TRBJ1-4	NA	CASSPGGTPARKLFF	TGCGCCAGCAGCCCCGGCGGGACCCCCGCTAGAAAACTGTTTTTT
NA	TRBV18	TRBJ2-2	NA	CASSPQSAAGELFF	TGTGCCAGCTCACCGCAGTCCGCAGCCGGGGAGCTGTTTTTT
NA	TRBV7-9	TRBJ1-2	NA	CASSLITWTEKHHYGYTF	TGTGCCAGCAGCCTAATCACCTGGACAGAAAAACATCATTATGGCTACACCTTC
NA	TRBV11-2	TRBJ2-1	TRBD2	CASSLELAGGTWDEQFF	TGTGCCAGCAGCTTAGAACTAGCGGGGGGGACCTGGGATGAGCAGTTCTTC
NA	TRBV5-4	TRBJ2-3	TRBD2	CASSLGLAGVGDTQYF	TGTGCCAGCAGCTTGGGTCTAGCGGGAGTAGGAGATACGCAGTATTTT
NA	TRBV30	TRBJ1-1	NA	CAWSEGNSALTEAFF	TGTGCCTGGAGTGAGGGGAACAGTGCCCTGACGGAAGCTTTCTTT
NA	TRBV5-1	TRBJ2-1	TRBD1	CASSSWTGGEEQFF	TGCGCCAGCAGCAGTTGGACAGGGGGCGAGGAGCAGTTCTTC
NA	TRBV5-6	TRBJ1-1	NA	CASSFIGGANTEAFF	TGTGCCAGCAGCTTTATCGGGGGGGCGAACACTGAAGCTTTCTTT